These 30 T cell receptor beta chains were sequenced from one sample in a study of cytomegalovirus exposure and HLA in healthy donors. With 60 Vbeta and 13 Jbeta primers, the PCR was carried out. Generated by immunoSEQ multiplex PCR, the TCRdb table keeps only in-frame clones and is missing some. The sample shows about 150,000 clones, 70% of them seen only once. Source material: PBMCs. The receptors were gathered from a woman in her fifties or sixties in good health and CMV-seropositive.

The V and J genes are TRBV18 and TRBJ1-2, with D unresolved. The germline V and J ends were trimmed by 2 bases and 4 bases, with 14 bases remaining between them. The CDR3 is 15 residues long. Germline V gene lookup returns CDR1 KGHSH and CDR2 LQKENI. CDR3 sequence (DNA): TGTGCCAGCTCACCAGGAGGGCTCGGTAGCTATGGCTACACCTTC. This encodes CASSPGGLGSYGYTF.

The rearrangement joins TRBV27 to TRBJ2-1; a possible D gene is TRBD2 (5 bases). Looked up from germline, CDR1 is MNHEY and CDR2 is SMNVEV (reference sequence). The V and J ends lost 5 bases and 8 bases respectively, with 13 bases between them. The CDR3 has 13 amino acids. The CDR3 DNA is TGTGCCAGCAGTACTATAGCGCTCGATGAGCAGTTCTTC. Translated, it gives CASSTIALDEQFF.

The genes are TRBV18 and TRBJ2-1, with 7 bases aligning to TRBD1. Per the germline V gene, CDR1 is KGHSH and CDR2 is LQKENI. The CDR3 sequence is 15 residues long. Trimming cost V 7 bases and J 0 bases; bases outside gene matches: 6. CDR3 region: CASYLTGSSYNEQFF. Here the CDR3 DNA reads TGTGCCAGCTACCTGACAGGGAGCTCCTACAATGAGCAGTTCTTC.

This clone occurred a few times. The chain carries TRBV5-1 and TRBJ2-1; weak D call: TRBD1 (6 bases). Per the germline V gene, CDR1 is SGHRS and CDR2 is YFSETQ. The CDR3 is 14 amino acids. Trimming removed 1 base from V and 6 bases from J, with 11 bases in between. The CDR3 nucleotides are TGCGCCAGCAGCTTGTGGGGGCGGTCCAATGAGCAGTTCTTC. Its protein product is CASSLWGRSNEQFF.

This chain connects TRBV5-6 to TRBJ1-5; TRBD1 matches 7 bases. This CDR3 is built from 15 residues. The V segment lost 2 bases and the J segment 3 bases; nucleotides outside the gene matches: 5. CDR1 SGHDT and CDR2 YYEEEE come from the germline V gene. The CDR3 DNA sequence: TGTGCCAGCAGCTTTAGGGACAGAGACAATCAGCCCCAGCATTTT. It specifies CASSFRDRDNQPQHF.

This chain uses TRBV5-1 with TRBJ2-3; TRBD1 is a possible D gene (5 bases). Trimming shortened V by 1 base and J by 0 bases, and 12 bases separated the two germline ends. This CDR3 comprises 16 residues. CDR1 and CDR2 (germline): SGHRS, YFSETQ. The CDR3 spells CASSLPTDSSTDTQYF. The DNA of the CDR3 is TGCGCCAGCAGCTTGCCGACAGATTCTAGCACAGATACGCAGTATTTT.

V and J are TRBV11-2 and TRBJ2-6; D unclear. Germline loops: CDR1 SGHAT, CDR2 FQNNGV. V lost 7 bases and J 2 bases, leaving 9 bases between the germline ends. The CDR3 sequence is 14 residues long. The CDR3: CASTPSTGANVLTF. In DNA, the CDR3 is TGTGCCAGCACCCCTTCTACTGGGGCCAACGTCCTGACTTTC.

This clone was seen only a few times. The chain recombines TRBV19 with TRBJ1-5, with 9 bases lining up with TRBD1. Germline CDR1 LNHDA, CDR2 SQIVND (reference sequence). The CDR3 is 13 residues long. The trim removed 6 bases at V and 5 bases at J, leaving 2 bases unmatched. CDR3 residues: CASRDRGDQPQHF. CDR3 in DNA: TGTGCCAGTAGGGACAGGGGCGATCAGCCCCAGCATTTT.

The V gene is TRBV28, the J gene TRBJ1-5; D gene ambiguous. Germline CDR1 is MDHEN and CDR2 is SYDVKM. Trimming stripped 5 bases from V and 9 bases from J, with 20 bases between. This CDR3 is 15 amino acids long. The CDR3 DNA is TGTGCCAGCAGTCCCCGACTGGTGCGGGAGAGGCCCCAGCATTTT. This sequence encodes CASSPRLVRERPQHF. The full variable domain, rest sourced from reference TRBV28 and TRBJ1-5, is DVKVTQSSRYLVKRTGEKVFLECVQDMDHENMFWYRQDPGLGLRLIYFSYDVKMKEKGDIPEGYSVSREKKERFSLILESASTNQTSMYLCASSPRLVRERPQHFGDGTRLSIL.

The chain links TRBV5-1 to TRBJ2-3; 8 bases line up with TRBD2. Unmatched junction bases numbered 13, after V lost 7 bases and J lost 0 bases. CDR1 SGHRS and CDR2 YFSETQ come from the germline V gene. The CDR3 is 17 amino acids. The CDR3 here is CASGGVAGRTSTDTQYF. In nucleotides, the CDR3 is TGCGCCAGCGGAGGTGTAGCGGGAAGGACTAGCACAGATACGCAGTATTTT.

The chain joins TRBV7-2 to TRBJ2-3; 14 bases are shared with TRBD2. CDR3 length: 16 residues. CDR1 and CDR2 (germline): SGHTA, FQGNSA. V was pared by 5 bases and J by 2 bases, with 3 bases of the junction left unmatched. CDR3 coding DNA: TGTGCCAGCAGCCCGACTAGCGGGAGGGTCACAGATACGCAGTATTTT. It codes for CASSPTSGRVTDTQYF. Variable domain in full (rest from reference TRBV7-2 and TRBJ2-3): GAGVSQSPSNKVTEKGKDVELRCDPISGHTALYWYRQSLGQGLEFLIYFQGNSAPDKSGLPSDRFSAERTGGSVSTLTIQRTQQEDSAVYLCASSPTSGRVTDTQYFGPGTRLTVL.

The chain combines TRBV2 with TRBJ1-2; no reliable D call. Per the germline V gene, CDR1 is SNHLY and CDR2 is FYNNEI. Trimming cost V 2 bases and J 5 bases, with 9 bases left between them. CDR3 length: 13 amino acids. CDR3 residues: CASSESISYGYTF. The CDR3 DNA sequence: TGTGCCAGCAGTGAATCTATCTCTTATGGCTACACCTTC.

The rearrangement uses TRBV5-1 and TRBJ1-4; TRBD1 matches 8 bases. J was trimmed by 7 bases and V by 4 bases; bases with no gene match: 6. The CDR3 spans 14 residues. Per germline, CDR1 SGHRS and CDR2 YFSETQ. The CDR3 DNA is TGCGCCAGCAGCCCAACAGGGGGACCTGAAAAACTGTTTTTT. This codes for CASSPTGGPEKLFF. Supplemented by reference TRBV5-1 and TRBJ1-4, the full variable domain reads KAGVTQTPRYLIKTRGQQVTLSCSPISGHRSVSWYQQTPGQGLQFLFEYFSETQRNKGNFPGRFSGRQFSNSRSEMNVSTLELGDSALYLCASSPTGGPEKLFFGSGTQLSVL.

This sequence joins TRBV18 and TRBJ1-1; D remains unclear. Germline V lookup: CDR1 KGHSH, CDR2 LQKENI. The CDR3 runs 15 residues. The V and J ends lost 1 base and 1 base respectively, with 10 bases between them. CDR3 nucleotides: TGTGCCAGCTCACCACTTCCAGGATCGAACACTGAAGCTTTCTTT. It codes for CASSPLPGSNTEAFF.

The chain couples TRBV15 to TRBJ1-2; D gene ambiguous. The CDR3 loop spans 14 amino acids. Trimming removed 4 bases from V and 4 bases from J, with 13 bases in between. The V gene's germline CDR1 is LNHNV and CDR2 YYDKDF (reference sequence). The CDR3 DNA is TGTGCCACCAGCAAAGAGGACGGGGTCTATGGCTACACCTTC. Encoded protein: CATSKEDGVYGYTF.

V and J are TRBV7-6 and TRBJ2-2, with TRBD2 matching 7 bases. The V gene's germline CDR1 is SGHVS and CDR2 FNYEAQ. The CDR3 runs to 16 residues. V shed 1 base and J 1 base; nucleotides not matched to a gene: 3. The CDR3 loop reads CASSLGSSGNTGELFF. As DNA, the CDR3 is TGTGCCAGCAGCTTAGGCTCTAGCGGGAACACCGGGGAGCTGTTTTTT.

This clone was seen once. The V call is TRBV7-9, the J call TRBJ1-2; 7 nucleotides match TRBD1. Unmatched junction bases numbered 17, after V lost 11 bases and J lost 2 bases. CDR1 SEHNR and CDR2 FQNEAQ come from the germline V gene (reference sequence). CDR3 size: 16 residues. The CDR3 protein is CAGVPGGLRRNYGYTF. Here the CDR3 DNA reads TGTGCCGGCGTTCCAGGGGGGCTACGTCGGAACTATGGCTACACCTTC.

The chain couples TRBV6-5 to TRBJ1-1; possibly TRBD1 for D (6 bases). This CDR3 has 14 amino acids. Trimming took off 6 bases at V and 1 base at J, with 12 bases between the two ends. Germline V gives CDR1 MNHEY, CDR2 SVGAGI. CDR3 in DNA: TGTGCCAGCAGGTTAGGGGGGGCGAACACTGAAGCTTTCTTT. It codes for CASRLGGANTEAFF.

V gene TRBV5-1 combines with J gene TRBJ2-2; possibly TRBD2 for D (5 bases). The V end was cut by 3 bases, the J end by 0 bases, with 12 bases between. This CDR3 is built from 16 residues. Per germline, CDR1 SGHRS and CDR2 YFSETQ. DNA for the CDR3: TGCGCCAGCAGCTGGCCCCCCGGGGCGAACACCGGGGAGCTGTTTTTT. Translating it yields CASSWPPGANTGELFF.

The V and J genes are TRBV5-4 and TRBJ2-7; a weak D match, TRBD1 (5 bases). The CDR3 is made up of 11 amino acids. The V gene lost 5 bases and the J gene lost 4 bases, with 7 bases spanning the gap. CDR1 and CDR2 (germline): SGHNT, YYREEE (reference sequence). The CDR3 nucleotides are TGTGCCAGCAGTCAGGGTTACGAGCAGTACTTC. Translation gives CASSQGYEQYF.

The chain links TRBV30 to TRBJ1-4; weak D call: TRBD1 (6 bases). The CDR3 sequence is 13 residues long. V lost 1 base, J lost 11 bases, and 14 bases lay in between. Per germline, CDR1 GTSNPN and CDR2 SVGIG (reference sequence). The CDR3 region has the DNA TGTGCCTGGAGTGAGGACAGATTACAGAAACTGTTTTTT. It codes for CAWSEDRLQKLFF. Based on the CDR3 plus reference TRBV30 and TRBJ1-4, the full variable domain is SQTIHQWPATLVQPVGSPLSLECTVEGTSNPNLYWYRQAAGRGLQLLFYSVGIGQISSEVPQNLSASRPQDRQFILSSKKLLLSDSGFYLCAWSEDRLQKLFFGSGTQLSVL.

The CDR3 bases are TGCGCCAGCAGCATAAACAATGAGCAGTTCTTC. Protein: CASSINNEQFF. The chain has TRBV5-1 and TRBJ2-1; D remains ambiguous. This CDR3 is built from 11 residues. Trimming pared 4 bases from V and 5 bases from J, leaving 4 bases between. CDR1 and CDR2 from the germline V gene are SGHRS and YFSETQ.

This clone came up a few times. The chain links TRBV7-9 to TRBJ1-1; D is unresolved. The CDR3 loop spans 13 amino acids. The germline gives CDR1 SEHNR, CDR2 FQNEAQ (reference sequence). V was clipped by 5 bases and J by 0 bases, with 7 bases between them. The CDR3 loop reads CASSTTVNTEAFF. The CDR3 bases are TGTGCCAGCAGCACAACAGTGAACACTGAAGCTTTCTTT. The full variable domain, with the rest looked up from reference TRBV7-9 and TRBJ1-1, is DTGVSQNPRHKITKRGQNVTFRCDPISEHNRLYWYRQTLGQGPEFLTYFQNEAQLEKSRLLSDRFSAERPKGSFSTLEIQRTEQGDSAMYLCASSTTVNTEAFFGQGTRLTVV.

The CDR3 sequence is CASSQGQGNIGTYEQFF. The CDR3, as DNA: TGTGCCAGCAGCCAAGGACAGGGCAATATAGGTACCTATGAGCAGTTCTTC. The genes are TRBV5-4 and TRBJ2-1; 8 bases align to TRBD1. CDR3 length: 17 residues. Germline V CDR1 and CDR2: SGHNT, YYREEE (reference sequence). V gave up 4 bases and J gave up 8 bases; unmatched junction bases: 17. The whole variable domain, filled in from reference TRBV5-4 and TRBJ2-1, reads ETGVTQSPTHLIKTRGQQVTLRCSSQSGHNTVSWYQQALGQGPQFIFQYYREEENGRGNFPPRFSGLQFPNYSSELNVNALELDDSALYLCASSQGQGNIGTYEQFFGPGTRLTVL.

The chain recombines TRBV27 with TRBJ2-3; 8 bases are shared with TRBD2. This CDR3 contains 16 residues. Germline CDR1 reads MNHEY; CDR2 reads SMNVEV (reference sequence). The trim removed 1 base at V and 4 bases at J, leaving 7 bases unmatched. Written as DNA, the CDR3 is TGTGCCAGCAGTTTATTATCCGGACTAGCACCAGATACGCAGTATTTT. This encodes CASSLLSGLAPDTQYF.

V gene TRBV28 combines with J gene TRBJ2-1; 9 nucleotides agree with TRBD2. CDR3 length equals 14 residues. Trimming cost V 6 bases and J 4 bases; bases outside gene matches: 4. Germline V gives CDR1 MDHEN, CDR2 SYDVKM. This chain's CDR3 is CASRRLAAYNEQFF. CDR3 coding DNA: TGTGCCAGCAGACGACTAGCGGCGTACAATGAGCAGTTCTTC.

V usage is TRBV18 and J usage is TRBJ2-3; TRBD2 matches at 7 bases. CDR3 length equals 19 residues. CDR1 is KGHSH, CDR2 LQKENI, per germline. After removal of 5 bases from V and 0 bases from J, the junction contained 17 bases not matched to a gene. The CDR3 is CASSVRGLGPSTSTDTQYF. CDR3 nucleotide sequence: TGTGCCAGCTCAGTCAGAGGACTAGGGCCGTCAACTAGCACAGATACGCAGTATTTT. The full variable domain, in which reference TRBV18 and TRBJ2-3 provide the parts outside the CDR3, is NAGVMQNPRHLVRRRGQEARLRCSPMKGHSHVYWYRQLPEEGLKFMVYLQKENIIDESGMPKERFSAEFPKEGPSILRIQQVVRGDSAAYFCASSVRGLGPSTSTDTQYFGPGTRLTVL.

V is TRBV7-9 and J is TRBJ2-7; tentative D call: TRBD1 (6 bases). Germline V gives CDR1 SEHNR, CDR2 FQNEAQ (reference sequence). The CDR3 spans 17 residues. The V end lost 1 base, the J end lost 0 bases, and 16 bases lay between the germline ends. As DNA, the CDR3 is TGTGCCAGCAGCTTAGACTTCGGGACACATAGCTCCTACGAGCAGTACTTC. It translates to CASSLDFGTHSSYEQYF. The full variable domain, its missing parts supplied by reference TRBV7-9 and TRBJ2-7, is DTGVSQNPRHKITKRGQNVTFRCDPISEHNRLYWYRQTLGQGPEFLTYFQNEAQLEKSRLLSDRFSAERPKGSFSTLEIQRTEQGDSAMYLCASSLDFGTHSSYEQYFGPGTRLTVT.

This chain uses TRBV30 with TRBJ2-1; D might be TRBD2 (5 bases). CDR3 size: 13 residues. V shed 4 bases and J shed 9 bases, with 16 bases lying between them. The germline V gene has CDR1 GTSNPN and CDR2 SVGIG (reference sequence). CDR3 DNA: TGTGCCTGGAACGGAGGTTTAGTTGTTGAGCAGTTCTTC. Its protein is CAWNGGLVVEQFF. The full variable domain, completed using reference TRBV30 and TRBJ2-1, is SQTIHQWPATLVQPVGSPLSLECTVEGTSNPNLYWYRQAAGRGLQLLFYSVGIGQISSEVPQNLSASRPQDRQFILSSKKLLLSDSGFYLCAWNGGLVVEQFFGPGTRLTVL.

The genes are TRBV6-5 and TRBJ1-2; no firm D call. This CDR3 is 15 amino acids long. Germline-derived CDR1 and CDR2 are MNHEY and SVGAGI. V lost 0 bases, J lost 4 bases, and 12 bases lay in between. As DNA, the CDR3 is TGTGCCAGCAGTTACTCGTCGGGGTATAGCTATGGCTACACCTTC. Translating it yields CASSYSSGYSYGYTF.